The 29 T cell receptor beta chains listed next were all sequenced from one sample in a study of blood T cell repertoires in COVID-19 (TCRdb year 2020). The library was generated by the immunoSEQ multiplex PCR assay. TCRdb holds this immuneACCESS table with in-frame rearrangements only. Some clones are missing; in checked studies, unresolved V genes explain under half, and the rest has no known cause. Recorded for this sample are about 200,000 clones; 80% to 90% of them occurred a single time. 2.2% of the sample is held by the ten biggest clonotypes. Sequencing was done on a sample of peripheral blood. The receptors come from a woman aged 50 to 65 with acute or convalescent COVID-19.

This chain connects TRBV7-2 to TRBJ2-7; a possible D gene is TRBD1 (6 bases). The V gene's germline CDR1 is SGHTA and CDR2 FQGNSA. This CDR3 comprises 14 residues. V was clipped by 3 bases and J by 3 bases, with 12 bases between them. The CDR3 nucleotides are TGTGCCAGCAGCTTGACAGGAGGAAGCTACGAGCAGTACTTC. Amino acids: CASSLTGGSYEQYF.

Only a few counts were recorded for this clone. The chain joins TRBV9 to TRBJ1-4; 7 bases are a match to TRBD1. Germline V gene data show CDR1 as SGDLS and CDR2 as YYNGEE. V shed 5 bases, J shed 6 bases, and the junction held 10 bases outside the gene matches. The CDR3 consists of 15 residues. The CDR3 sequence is CASSATGQSYEKLFF. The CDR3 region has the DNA TGTGCCAGCAGTGCAACGGGACAGAGTTATGAAAAACTGTTTTTT.

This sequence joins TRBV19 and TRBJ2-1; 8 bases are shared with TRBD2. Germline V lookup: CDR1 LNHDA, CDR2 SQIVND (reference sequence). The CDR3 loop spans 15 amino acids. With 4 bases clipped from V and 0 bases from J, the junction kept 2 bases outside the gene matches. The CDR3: CASSKLAVSYNEQFF. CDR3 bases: TGTGCCAGTAGTAAACTAGCGGTCTCCTACAATGAGCAGTTCTTC.

CDR3 sequence: CASSLGQGRLGGGYTF. For the CDR3, the DNA is TGTGCCAGCAGCCTTGGACAGGGGCGCCTTGGAGGAGGCTACACCTTC. V usage is TRBV7-2 and J usage is TRBJ1-2, with 9 bases that match TRBD1. V lost 5 bases and J lost 8; bases outside the gene matches: 15. CDR3 length: 16 residues. CDR1 and CDR2 (germline): SGHTA, FQGNSA. Complete variable domain (other parts from reference TRBV7-2 and TRBJ1-2): GAGVSQSPSNKVTEKGKDVELRCDPISGHTALYWYRQSLGQGLEFLIYFQGNSAPDKSGLPSDRFSAERTGGSVSTLTIQRTQQEDSAVYLCASSLGQGRLGGGYTFGSGTRLTVV.

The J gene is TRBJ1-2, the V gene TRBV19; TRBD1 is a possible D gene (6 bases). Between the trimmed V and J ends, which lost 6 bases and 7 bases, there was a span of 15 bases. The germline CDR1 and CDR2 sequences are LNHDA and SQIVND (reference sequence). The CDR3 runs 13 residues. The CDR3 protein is CASSLTGNFGYTF. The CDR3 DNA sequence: TGTGCCAGTAGCCTCACAGGGAATTTTGGCTACACCTTC.

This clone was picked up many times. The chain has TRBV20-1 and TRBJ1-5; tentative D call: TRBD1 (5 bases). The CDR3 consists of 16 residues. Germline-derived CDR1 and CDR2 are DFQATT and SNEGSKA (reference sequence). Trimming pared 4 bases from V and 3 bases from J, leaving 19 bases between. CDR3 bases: TGCAGTGCTACTGACAGCGGGAGGGGTTCCAATCAGCCCCAGCATTTT. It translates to CSATDSGRGSNQPQHF.

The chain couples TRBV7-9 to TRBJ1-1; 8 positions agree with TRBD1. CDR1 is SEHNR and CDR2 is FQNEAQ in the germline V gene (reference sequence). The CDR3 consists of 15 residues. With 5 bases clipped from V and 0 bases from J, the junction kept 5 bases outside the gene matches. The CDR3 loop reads CASSGYRGVNTEAFF. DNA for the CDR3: TGTGCCAGCAGCGGATACAGGGGGGTGAACACTGAAGCTTTCTTT.

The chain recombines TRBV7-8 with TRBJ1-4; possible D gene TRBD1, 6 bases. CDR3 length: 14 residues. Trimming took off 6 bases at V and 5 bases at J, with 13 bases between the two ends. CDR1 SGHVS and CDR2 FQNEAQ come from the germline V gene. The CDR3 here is CASRGTGPNEKLFF. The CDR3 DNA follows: TGTGCCAGCAGAGGAACAGGGCCGAATGAAAAACTGTTTTTT.

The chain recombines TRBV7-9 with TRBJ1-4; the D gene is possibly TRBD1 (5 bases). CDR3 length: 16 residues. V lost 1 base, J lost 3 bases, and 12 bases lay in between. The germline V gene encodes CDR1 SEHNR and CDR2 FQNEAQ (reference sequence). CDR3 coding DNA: TGTGCCAGCAGCTTAGGTCGACAGCGCTCTAATGAAAAACTGTTTTTT. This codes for CASSLGRQRSNEKLFF.

CDR3 bases: TGTGCCAGCAGTTACTCCGGGACAGACTACGAGCAGTACTTC. Translation: CASSYSGTDYEQYF. The chain combines TRBV6-6 with TRBJ2-7; 7 nucleotides align to TRBD1. This CDR3 spans 14 amino acids. Germline CDR1 reads MNHNY; CDR2 reads SVGAGI (reference sequence). Trimming at V came to 0 bases and at J to 3 bases, leaving 2 bases not matched to a gene.

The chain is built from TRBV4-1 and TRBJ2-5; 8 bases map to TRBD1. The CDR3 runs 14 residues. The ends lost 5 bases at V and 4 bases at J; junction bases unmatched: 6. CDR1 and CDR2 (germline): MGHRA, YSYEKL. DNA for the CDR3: TGCGCCAGCAGCTCAGGGGGCGTTGGAGAGACCCAGTACTTC. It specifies CASSSGGVGETQYF.

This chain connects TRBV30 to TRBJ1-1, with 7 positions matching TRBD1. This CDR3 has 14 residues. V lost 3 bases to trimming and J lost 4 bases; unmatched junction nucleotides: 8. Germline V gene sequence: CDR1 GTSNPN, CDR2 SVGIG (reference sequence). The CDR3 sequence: CAWSLLGGITEAFF. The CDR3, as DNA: TGTGCCTGGAGCCTTTTAGGGGGCATCACTGAAGCTTTCTTT.

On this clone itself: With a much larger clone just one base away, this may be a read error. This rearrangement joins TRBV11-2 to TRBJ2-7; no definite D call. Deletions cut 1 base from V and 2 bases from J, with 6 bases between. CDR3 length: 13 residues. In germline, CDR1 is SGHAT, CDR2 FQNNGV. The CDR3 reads CASSLALTYEQYF. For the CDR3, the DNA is TGTGCCAGCAGCTTAGCACTTACCTACGAGCAGTACTTC.

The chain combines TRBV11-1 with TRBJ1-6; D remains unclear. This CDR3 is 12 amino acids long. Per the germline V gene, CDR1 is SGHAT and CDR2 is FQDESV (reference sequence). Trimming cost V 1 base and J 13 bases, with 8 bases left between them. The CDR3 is CASSLGQPPLHF. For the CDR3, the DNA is TGTGCCAGCAGCTTAGGGCAACCCCCCCTCCACTTT.

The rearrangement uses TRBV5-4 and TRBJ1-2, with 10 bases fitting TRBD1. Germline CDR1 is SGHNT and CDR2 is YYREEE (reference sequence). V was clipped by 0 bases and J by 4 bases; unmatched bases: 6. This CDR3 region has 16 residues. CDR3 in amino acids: CASSLGTGTGAYGYTF. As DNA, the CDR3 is TGTGCCAGCAGCTTGGGAACCGGGACAGGGGCCTATGGCTACACCTTC.

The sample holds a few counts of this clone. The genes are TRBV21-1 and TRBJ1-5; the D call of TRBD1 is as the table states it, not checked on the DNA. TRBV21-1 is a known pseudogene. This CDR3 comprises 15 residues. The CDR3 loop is CASSKDSYRNQPQHF. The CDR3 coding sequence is TGTGCCAGCAGCAAAGATTCTTACAGAAATCAGCCCCAGCATTTT.

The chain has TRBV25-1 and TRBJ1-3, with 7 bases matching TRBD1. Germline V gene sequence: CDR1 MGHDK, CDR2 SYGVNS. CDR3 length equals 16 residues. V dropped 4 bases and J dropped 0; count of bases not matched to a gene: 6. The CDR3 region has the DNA TGTGCCAGCAGTGCTGCGACAGGGCACTCTGGAAACACCATATATTTT. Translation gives CASSAATGHSGNTIYF.

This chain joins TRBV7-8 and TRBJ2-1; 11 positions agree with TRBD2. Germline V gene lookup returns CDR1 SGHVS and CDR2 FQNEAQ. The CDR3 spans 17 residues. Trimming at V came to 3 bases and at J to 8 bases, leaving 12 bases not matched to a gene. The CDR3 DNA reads TGTGCCAGCAGCTTGGGGGGGGGTAGCGGGAGGGCCGATGAGCAGTTCTTC. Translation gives CASSLGGGSGRADEQFF.

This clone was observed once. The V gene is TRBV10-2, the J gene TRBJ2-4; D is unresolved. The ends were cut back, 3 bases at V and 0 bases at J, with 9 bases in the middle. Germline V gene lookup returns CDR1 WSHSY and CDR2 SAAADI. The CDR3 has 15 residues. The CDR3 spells CASSDRGVAKNIQYF. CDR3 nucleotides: TGCGCCAGCAGTGATCGAGGAGTAGCCAAAAACATTCAGTACTTC.

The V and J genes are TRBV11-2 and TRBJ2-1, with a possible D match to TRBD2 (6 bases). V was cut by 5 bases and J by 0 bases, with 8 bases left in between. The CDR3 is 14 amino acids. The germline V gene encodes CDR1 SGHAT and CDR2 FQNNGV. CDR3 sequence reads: CASSRDSSYNEQFF. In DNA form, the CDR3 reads TGTGCCAGCAGCCGGGACTCCTCCTACAATGAGCAGTTCTTC.

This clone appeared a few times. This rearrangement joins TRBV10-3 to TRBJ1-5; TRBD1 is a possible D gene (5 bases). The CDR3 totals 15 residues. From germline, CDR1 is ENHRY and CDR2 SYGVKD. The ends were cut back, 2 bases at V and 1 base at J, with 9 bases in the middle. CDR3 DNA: TGTGCCATCAGTGAGGGGGCTGGGAGCAATCAGCCCCAGCATTTT. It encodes CAISEGAGSNQPQHF.

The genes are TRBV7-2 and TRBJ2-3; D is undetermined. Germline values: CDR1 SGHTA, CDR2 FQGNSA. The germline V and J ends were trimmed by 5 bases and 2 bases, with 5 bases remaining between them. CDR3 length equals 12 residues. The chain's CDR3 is CASSPNTDTQYF. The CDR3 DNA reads TGTGCCAGCAGCCCCAACACAGATACGCAGTATTTT.

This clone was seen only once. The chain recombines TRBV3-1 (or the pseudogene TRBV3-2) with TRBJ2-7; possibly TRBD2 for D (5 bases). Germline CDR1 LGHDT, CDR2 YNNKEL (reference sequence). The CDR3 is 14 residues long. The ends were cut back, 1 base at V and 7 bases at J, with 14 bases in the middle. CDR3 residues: CASSQGRGVGEQYF. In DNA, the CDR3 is TGTGCCAGCAGCCAAGGTCGGGGAGTTGGAGAGCAGTACTTC.

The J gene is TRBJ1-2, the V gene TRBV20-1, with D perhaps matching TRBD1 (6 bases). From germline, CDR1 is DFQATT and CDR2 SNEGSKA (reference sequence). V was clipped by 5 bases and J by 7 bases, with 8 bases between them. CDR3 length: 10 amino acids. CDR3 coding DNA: TGCAGTGCTCCGGACAGTGGCTACACCTTC. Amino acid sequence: CSAPDSGYTF.

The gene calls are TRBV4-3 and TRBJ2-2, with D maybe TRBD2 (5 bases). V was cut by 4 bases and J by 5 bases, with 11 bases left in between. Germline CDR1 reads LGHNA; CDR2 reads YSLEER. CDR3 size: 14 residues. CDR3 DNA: TGCGCCAGCAGCCCCCAGAGGGCAACCGGGGAGCTGTTTTTT. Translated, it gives CASSPQRATGELFF.

The CDR3 region has the DNA TGTGCCAGAAGCTTACCGGGACTAGCGGGAGCCCACCCAATCTACGAGCAGTACTTC. Its translation is CARSLPGLAGAHPIYEQYF. V gene TRBV5-3 combines with J gene TRBJ2-7, with 14 bases matching TRBD2. TRBV5-3 qualifies as an ORF whose function is uncertain. The CDR3 is made up of 19 amino acids. The V gene end was trimmed by 2 bases and the J gene end by 3 bases; junction bases not matched to a gene: 13.

The CDR3 sequence: CASSFGGADTQYF. Here the CDR3 DNA reads TGCGCCAGCAGCTTTGGGGGGGCAGATACGCAGTATTTT. This chain joins TRBV5-1 and TRBJ2-3, with TRBD2 identical over 7 bases. The germline V gene has CDR1 SGHRS and CDR2 YFSETQ. The V gene end was trimmed by 2 bases and the J gene end by 4 bases; junction bases not matched to a gene: 1. The CDR3 contains 13 residues.

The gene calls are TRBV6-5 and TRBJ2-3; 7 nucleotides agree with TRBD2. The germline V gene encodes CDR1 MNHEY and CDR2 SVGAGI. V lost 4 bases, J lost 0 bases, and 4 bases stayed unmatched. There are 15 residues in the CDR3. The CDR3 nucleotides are TGTGCCAGCAGTTCTAGCGGCGCTAGCACAGATACGCAGTATTTT. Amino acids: CASSSSGASTDTQYF.

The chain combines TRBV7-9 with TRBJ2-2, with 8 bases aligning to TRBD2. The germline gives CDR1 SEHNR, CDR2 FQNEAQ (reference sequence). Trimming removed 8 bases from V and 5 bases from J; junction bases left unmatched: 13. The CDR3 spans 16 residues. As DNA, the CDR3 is TGTGCCAGCCGCCGGTCGGGACTAGTCGTAACCGGGGAGCTGTTTTTT. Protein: CASRRSGLVVTGELFF. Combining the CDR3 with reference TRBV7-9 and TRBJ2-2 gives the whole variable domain DTGVSQNPRHKITKRGQNVTFRCDPISEHNRLYWYRQTLGQGPEFLTYFQNEAQLEKSRLLSDRFSAERPKGSFSTLEIQRTEQGDSAMYLCASRRSGLVVTGELFFGEGSRLTVL.